One and the same sample provided the 4 T cell receptor beta chains below, sequenced in a study of cytomegalovirus exposure and HLA in healthy donors. 60 Vbeta and 13 Jbeta primers were used in PCR. Clones were sequenced by immunoSEQ multiplex PCR, and TCRdb holds only the in-frame ones, with some missing. This table holds 150,000 to 200,000 clones, roughly four fifths found once. Sequences were obtained from PBMCs. These receptor sequences come from a man between 50 and 59 years old in good health and CMV-seropositive.

The rearrangement links TRBV6-5 to TRBJ2-1; D is undetermined. V was cut by 4 bases and J by 0 bases, with 7 bases left in between. CDR3 length: 14 amino acids. Germline CDR1 MNHEY, CDR2 SVGAGI. CDR3 nucleotides: TGTGCCAGCAGTTCCTCAGCCTCCTACAATGAGCAGTTCTTC. Its protein is CASSSSASYNEQFF.

This clone was picked up one time. The chain combines TRBV7-9 with TRBJ2-4; a possible D gene is TRBD2 (6 bases). V lost 1 base to trimming and J lost 6 bases, with 7 bases between them. The CDR3 is 13 residues long. From germline, CDR1 is SEHNR and CDR2 FQNEAQ (reference sequence). This CDR3 reads CASSLGGVNIQYF. In DNA, the CDR3 is TGTGCCAGCAGCTTAGGGGGGGTAAACATTCAGTACTTC.

This clone was seen a few times. The gene calls are TRBV7-9 and TRBJ1-6; tentative D call: TRBD1 (6 bases). Germline CDR1 and CDR2: SEHNR and FQNEAQ (reference sequence). Trimming removed 6 bases at V and 7 bases at J, with 13 bases between. The CDR3 runs 14 residues. CDR3 region: CASSRTDQNSPLHF. The DNA for the CDR3 is TGTGCCAGCAGTCGGACAGACCAAAATTCACCCCTCCACTTT.

This clone was detected only a few times. The chain uses TRBV2 and TRBJ2-5, with 7 bases fitting TRBD2. The J call is in doubt because the DNA end fits TRBJ2-7 better. The CDR3 sequence is 16 residues long. From germline, CDR1 is SNHLY and CDR2 FYNNEI. The CDR3 DNA is TGTGCCAGCAGTGAAATTCGCTCCGGCGGGGGCTACGAGCAGTACTTC. Translating it yields CASSEIRSGGGYEQYF.